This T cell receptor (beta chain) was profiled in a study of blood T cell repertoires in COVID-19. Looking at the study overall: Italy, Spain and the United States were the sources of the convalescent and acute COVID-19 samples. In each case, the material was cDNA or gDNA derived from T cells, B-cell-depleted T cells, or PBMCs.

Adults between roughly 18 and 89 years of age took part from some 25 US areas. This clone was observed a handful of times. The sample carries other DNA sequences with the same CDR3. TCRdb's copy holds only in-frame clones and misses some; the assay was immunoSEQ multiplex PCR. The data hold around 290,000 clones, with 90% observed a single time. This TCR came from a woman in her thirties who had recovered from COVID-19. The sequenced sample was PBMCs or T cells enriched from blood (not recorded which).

The CDR3 DNA is TGTGCCTGGAGCGGAGGGGACAATCAGCCCCAGCATTTT. This codes for CAWSGGDNQPQHF. The chain uses TRBV30 and TRBJ1-5; a possible D gene is TRBD1 (5 bases). The CDR3 has 13 residues. V was cut by 3 bases and J by 3 bases, with 9 bases left in between. CDR1 GTSNPN and CDR2 SVGIG come from the germline V gene (reference sequence).